The sequence of this T cell receptor beta chain was determined in a study of early T cells in non-severe SARS-CoV-2 infection. In the study overall: Investigators sequenced bulk RNA drawn from unsorted whole blood, and chains remained unpaired.

This clonotype was counted ten times or more. Germline V gene lookup returns CDR1 SGHRS and CDR2 YFSETQ. V was shortened by 7 bases and J by 0 bases, with 17 bases between the two germline ends. The CDR3 spans 16 residues. The library protocol tagged individual cDNA molecules with unique molecular identifiers. Each CDR3 protein gets one entry after TCRdb re-called the 5' RACE reads with MiXCR. The sample contains around 9,000 distinct CDR3 sequences, about 4.8% of which appear only once. The sample consisted of whole blood. V is TRBV5-1 and J is TRBJ1-3; no definite D call. This TCR was sampled from an adult who was a healthcare worker with PCR-confirmed SARS-CoV-2 infection or an uninfected control (not recorded which). Written as DNA, the CDR3 is TGCGCCAGCCGCCCCCCTGGGATCAGCTCTGGAAACACCATATATTTT. This sequence encodes CASRPPGISSGNTIYF.